This entry describes one TCR beta chain. The source of the sample is a study of blood T cell repertoires in COVID-19. In the study overall: The United States, Italy and Spain supplied acute and convalescent COVID-19 samples. Nucleic acid was either cDNA or gDNA, and it came from T cells, B-cell-depleted T cells, or PBMCs.

There are 14 residues in the CDR3. CDR1 LGHNA and CDR2 YNFKEQ come from the germline V gene. V was shortened by 2 bases and J by 4 bases, with 8 bases between the two germline ends. Original analysis: Amplification of reference gene primers was used by the study to estimate nucleated cell counts. The table came from immunoSEQ multiplex PCR; TCRdb's copy has only in-frame clones and leaves some out. For V, J and clone size, that table is used; D and trimming come from the DNA. The sample holds 100,000 or so clones, 85% seen once. Specimen: peripheral blood. The TCR comes from a woman in her seventies with active or convalescent COVID-19. The chain combines TRBV4-2 with TRBJ1-4; no clear D. This chain's CDR3 is CASSQIAVNEKLFF. DNA for the CDR3: TGTGCCAGCAGCCAAATCGCAGTTAATGAAAAACTGTTTTTT.